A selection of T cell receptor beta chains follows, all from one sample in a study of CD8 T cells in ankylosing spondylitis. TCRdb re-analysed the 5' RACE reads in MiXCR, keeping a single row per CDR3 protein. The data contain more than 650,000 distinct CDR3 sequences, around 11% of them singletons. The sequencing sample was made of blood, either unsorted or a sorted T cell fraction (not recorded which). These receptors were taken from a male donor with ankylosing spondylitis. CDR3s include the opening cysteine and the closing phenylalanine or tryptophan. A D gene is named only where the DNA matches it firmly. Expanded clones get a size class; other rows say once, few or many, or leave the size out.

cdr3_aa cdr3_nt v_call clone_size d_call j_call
CASSPTGQTEAFF TGTGCCAGCTCACCGACAGGGCAAACTGAAGCTTTCTTT TRBV18 many TRBD1 TRBJ1-1
CSARDRTGSTDTQYF TGCAGTGCTAGAGATCGGACAGGATCCACAGATACGCAGTATTTT TRBV20-1 many TRBD1 TRBJ2-3
CAIRPRDNQPQHF TGTGCCATCAGGCCGCGGGACAATCAGCCCCAGCATTTT TRBV10-3 - - TRBJ1-5
CASSWMVNTEAFF TGTGCCAGCAGTTGGATGGTGAACACTGAAGCTTTCTTT TRBV6-6 few - TRBJ1-1
CASSPKLGDLLKETQYF TGTGCCAGCAGCCCGAAGTTAGGGGACCTTTTAAAAGAGACCCAGTACTTC TRBV7-2 - - TRBJ2-5
CAISESPGGTMNTEAFF TGTGCCATCAGTGAGTCGCCAGGGGGTACCATGAACACTGAAGCTTTCTTT TRBV10-3 few TRBD1 TRBJ1-1
CSAGDRVSYEQYF TGCAGTGCCGGCGACAGGGTCTCCTACGAGCAGTACTTC TRBV20-1 - TRBD1 TRBJ2-7
CSASRYEQYF TGCAGTGCTAGTAGGTACGAGCAGTACTTC TRBV20-1 many - TRBJ2-7
CAIHSGTEPYEQYF TGTGCCATCCATTCAGGGACAGAACCCTACGAGCAGTACTTC TRBV10-3 few TRBD1 TRBJ2-7
CSSSPEGYNTEAFF TGCAGCTCCTCGCCTGAGGGATATAACACTGAAGCTTTCTTT TRBV29-1 many - TRBJ1-1
CASSLMGSRDTQYF TGTGCCAGCAGCCTCATGGGGAGCAGGGATACGCAGTATTTT TRBV7-2 many - TRBJ2-3
CASRGLDLNEQFF TGTGCCAGCAGAGGACTGGATTTGAATGAGCAGTTCTTC TRBV6-2/TRBV6-3 - - TRBJ2-1
CASSLSLRLAKNIQYF TGTGCCAGCAGTTTATCCCTGCGACTAGCCAAAAACATTCAGTACTTC TRBV12-3/TRBV12-4 - - TRBJ2-4
CAISESLGYNEQFF TGTGCCATCAGTGAGTCTTTGGGCTACAATGAGCAGTTCTTC TRBV10-3 few - TRBJ2-1
CASSQERRPNEKLFF TGCGCCAGCAGCCAAGAACGGCGGCCTAATGAAAAACTGTTTTTT TRBV4-3 - - TRBJ1-4
CASRPTSGGVETQYF TGTGCCAGCAGACCGACTAGCGGGGGTGTAGAGACCCAGTACTTC TRBV6-1 few TRBD2 TRBJ2-5
CASSLGVRETQYF TGTGCCAGCAGCTTGGGCGTCAGGGAGACCCAGTACTTC TRBV5-5 many - TRBJ2-5
CATNRASDSPLHF TGTGCCACAAACCGGGCCTCGGATTCACCCCTCCACTTT TRBV2 - - TRBJ1-6
CASSYYGREGGYTF TGTGCCAGCAGTTACTATGGCAGGGAAGGCGGCTACACCTTC TRBV6-5 - - TRBJ1-2